The 30 T cell receptor beta chains listed next were all sequenced from one sample in a study of CD8+CD57+ T cells in acquired aplastic anemia. Before being chosen for sequencing, patients had shown CD8+CD57+ cell expansion by flow cytometry. Genomic DNA provided the template from which TCR beta VDJ and CDR3 profiles were obtained. MiXCR, applied by TCRdb to the reads, yields one record per CDR3 protein. The table lists 200,000 to 300,000 distinct CDR3 sequences, 65% to 90% of them singletons. Sequencing was performed on sorted CD4+, CD8+, or CD8+CD57+ T cells (not recorded which) from PBMCs. The receptors stem from a human donor with aplastic anemia.

To note about this clonotype: Germline is not matched at one junction end, which may reflect a read error. The V call is TRBV7-7, the J call TRBJ2-3; D might be TRBD1 or TRBD2, each matching 6 bases. Germline CDR1 reads SSHAT; CDR2 reads FNYEAQ (reference sequence). This CDR3 comprises 14 residues. The CDR3 loop reads CASSYTGDTGEQFF. DNA of the CDR3: TGTGCCAGCAGCTACACGGGGGACACCGGTGAGCAGTTTTTT. The full variable domain, its missing parts supplied by reference TRBV7-7 and TRBJ2-3, is GAGVSQSPRYKVTKRGQDVTLRCDPISSHATLYWYQQALGQGPEFLTYFNYEAQPDKSGLPSDRFSAERPEGSISTLTIQRTEQRDSAMYRCASSYTGDTGEQFFGPGTRLTVL.

This clonotype was picked up a small number of times. The chain joins TRBV15 to TRBJ2-5; 9 bases map to TRBD2. The CDR3 runs to 14 residues. Germline CDR1 reads LNHNV; CDR2 reads YYDKDF (reference sequence). Unmatched junction bases numbered 8, after V lost 3 bases and J lost 9 bases. CDR3 sequence (DNA): TGTGCCACCAGCAGTCCTCCGGGACTAGCTGCCCAGTACTTC. Translation: CATSSPPGLAAQYF.

The chain has TRBV7-8 and TRBJ1-1; D gene unclear. Trimming cost V 1 base and J 6 bases, with 15 bases left between them. Germline V lookup: CDR1 SGHVS, CDR2 FQNEAQ. This CDR3 is built from 15 residues. The CDR3 is CASSLDCGGQAEAFF. The CDR3, as DNA: TGTGCCAGCAGCTTAGATTGCGGAGGGCAAGCTGAAGCTTTCTTT.

V usage is TRBV9 and J usage is TRBJ2-3; D is possibly TRBD2 (6 bases). Germline V gene data show CDR1 as SGDLS and CDR2 as YYNGEE. Trimming took 4 bases from V and 10 from J, leaving 19 bases between them. This CDR3 has 14 amino acids. CDR3 in amino acids: CASSSGLATNPQYF. In DNA, the CDR3 is TGTGCCAGCAGCTCGGGGCTAGCGACAAATCCGCAGTATTTT.

This clonotype has only one observation. The chain joins TRBV25-1 to TRBJ2-5; no clear D. From germline, CDR1 is MGHDK and CDR2 SYGVNS. Trimming removed 3 bases from V and 8 bases from J, with 13 bases in between. The CDR3 totals 13 residues. In nucleotides, the CDR3 is TGTGCCAGCAGTGATTACCCGTACGACACCCAGTACTTC. This sequence encodes CASSDYPYDTQYF.

Concerning this clonotype itself: The conserved closing phenylalanine or tryptophan is absent in this CDR3, likely reflecting a read error. The rearrangement joins TRBV9 to TRBJ2-3; no clear D. Germline-derived CDR1 and CDR2 are SGDLS and YYNGEE. V shed 2 bases and J shed 12 bases, with 13 bases lying between them. The CDR3 totals 12 residues. As DNA, the CDR3 is TGTGCCAGCAGCGTCGACTGCGCCACCCAGTATTCT. Encoded protein: CASSVDCATQYS.

This clonotype was counted a few times. This chain links TRBV15 with TRBJ2-1; D perhaps matches TRBD2 (5 bases). This CDR3 comprises 14 residues. Germline CDR1 and CDR2: LNHNV and YYDKDF (reference sequence). Trimming cost V 0 bases and J 15 bases, with 18 bases left between them. CDR3: CATSRDVVDSYGFF. CDR3 DNA: TGTGCCACCAGCAGAGATGTAGTGGACTCCTACGGGTTCTTC.

The V gene is TRBV9, the J gene TRBJ2-1; D call uncertain. The germline V gene has CDR1 SGDLS and CDR2 YYNGEE. V was cut by 5 bases and J by 8 bases, with 11 bases left in between. CDR3 length: 12 residues. The CDR3 nucleotides are TGTGCCAGCAGTGAAACTACCCATGAGCAGTTCTTC. This translates into CASSETTHEQFF.

A word on this clonotype: It is unclear where the CDR3 begins or ends on the DNA, so no DNA is shown, and the CDR3 is as TCRdb lists it. V gene TRBV7-3 combines with J gene TRBJ2-3; the table's D call of TRBD2 was not tested on the DNA. Germline V CDR1 and CDR2: SGHTA, FQGTGA. Termini included, the CDR3 measures 14 amino acids. The CDR3 region is CAISRAWRPVRRAF.

The CDR3 loop is CASSLSVSYEQYF. The CDR3 DNA follows: TGTGCCAGCAGCTTAAGCGTCTCCTACGAGCAGTACTTC. J is TRBJ2-7 and V is TRBV7-2; no clear D gene. CDR1 and CDR2 (germline): SGHTA, FQGNSA. There are 13 residues in the CDR3. Trimming shortened V by 2 bases and J by 0 bases, and 5 bases separated the two germline ends.

As concerns this clonotype: It is unclear where the CDR3 begins or ends on the DNA, so no DNA is shown, and the CDR3 is as TCRdb lists it. The chain combines TRBV7-9 with TRBJ2-3; the table's D call, TRBD1, was not checked against the DNA. Germline assignment: CDR1 SEHNR and CDR2 FQNEAQ (reference sequence). The CDR3 numbers 14 amino acids, ends counted. This CDR3 is CASSLPYGAFFGQF.

A word on this clonotype: It is likely a read error, because the conserved phenylalanine at the end of the CDR3 is missing. No DNA is shown, since the ends of the CDR3 on it are uncertain; the CDR3 is the one TCRdb lists. The gene calls are TRBV19 and TRBJ2-1; whether TRBD2, the table's D call, matches the DNA was not checked. The CDR3 extends over 16 residues, inclusive of both ends. The V gene's germline CDR1 is LNHDA and CDR2 SQIVND (reference sequence). CDR3 sequence reads: CASSPGTSKGNEQFFV.

This clonotype appeared a single time. This may arise from a read error, as a much more abundant clone is one base away. The rearrangement links TRBV7-7 to TRBJ1-2; tentative D call: TRBD1 (6 bases). This CDR3 contains 16 residues. V lost 3 bases, J lost 11 bases, and 25 bases lay in between. Germline V gene sequence: CDR1 SSHAT, CDR2 FNYEAQ (reference sequence). The CDR3 DNA reads as TGTGCCAGCAGCTTTCAAAGAAGCGGGGGGGGCTATGAGTACACCTTC. The encoded protein is CASSFQRSGGGYEYTF. Based on the CDR3 plus reference TRBV7-7 and TRBJ1-2, the full variable domain is GAGVSQSPRYKVTKRGQDVTLRCDPISSHATLYWYQQALGQGPEFLTYFNYEAQPDKSGLPSDRFSAERPEGSISTLTIQRTEQRDSAMYRCASSFQRSGGGYEYTFGSGTRLTVV.

Of note for this clonotype: Relative to the germline gene, one junction end is altered; a read error may explain this. The V and J genes are TRBV7-3 and TRBJ2-5, with a weak D call TRBD2 (5 bases). The CDR3 consists of 11 residues. Germline assignment: CDR1 SGHTA and CDR2 FQGTGA. CDR3 in amino acids: CASSLVQREYF. Here the CDR3 DNA reads TGTGCCAGCAGCTTAGTCCAGAGGGAGTACTTT.

The chain uses TRBV19 and TRBJ2-7; D call uncertain. Germline V gene sequence: CDR1 LNHDA, CDR2 SQIVND (reference sequence). The CDR3 has 15 amino acids. CDR3 sequence reads: CASSIATGAYNEQFV. The DNA for the CDR3 is TGTGCCAGCAGTATAGCTACCGGTGCCTACAATGAGCAGTTCGTC.

On this clonotype: Because the CDR3 is missing its conserved closing phenylalanine or tryptophan, this is likely a read error. The limits of the CDR3 on the DNA are not certain, so only TCRdb's listed CDR3 is given. The gene calls are TRBV7-9 and TRBJ2-3; the table assigns TRBD1, which was not confirmed against the DNA. Germline V gene lookup returns CDR1 SEHNR and CDR2 FQNEAQ (reference sequence). The CDR3 contains 13 residues when both ends are counted. The CDR3 is CASGVQRSGGRDD.

CDR3 residues: CASSFAPNGTAISLTF. The CDR3 DNA reads as TGTGCCAGCAGCTTTGCGCCAAACGGGACAGCCATTTCCCTGACTTTC. V usage is TRBV7-8 and J usage is TRBJ2-6, with 7 bases matching TRBD1. The CDR3 covers 16 residues. J lost 15 bases, V lost 3 bases, and 17 bases had no gene match. Germline loops: CDR1 SGHVS, CDR2 FQNEAQ.

The CDR3 sequence: CATSDRETGQPEHF. The CDR3 DNA is TGTGCCACCAGTGATAGGGAAACAGGTCAGCCAGAGCATTTT. This chain joins TRBV24-1 and TRBJ1-5, with D possibly being TRBD1 (5 bases). Trimming took off 3 bases at V and 14 bases at J, with 19 bases between the two ends. The germline gives CDR1 KGHDR, CDR2 SFDVKD. The CDR3 is 14 amino acids.

V usage is TRBV7-9 and J usage is TRBJ2-1, with 10 positions matching TRBD1. The CDR3 is 13 residues long. Germline CDR1 reads SEHNR; CDR2 reads FQNEAQ (reference sequence). V dropped 11 bases and J dropped 16; count of bases not matched to a gene: 17. CDR3 nucleotide sequence: TGTGCCGGACAGGGGGGTAGGGAGACCCAGTACTTCTTC. The encoded protein is CAGQGGRETQYFF.

The table lists this clonotype with a few counts. The CDR3 bases are TGTGCCAGCAGCTTTCAAAGAAGCGGGGGGGGCGATGAGTTTTTT. Amino acid sequence: CASSFQRSGGGDEFF. V gene TRBV7-9 combines with J gene TRBJ2-2, with 10 positions matching TRBD2. Germline V gene lookup returns CDR1 SEHNR and CDR2 FQNEAQ (reference sequence). Trimming removed 3 bases from V and 16 bases from J; junction bases left unmatched: 14. This CDR3 comprises 15 residues.

CDR3 region: CASSYSAGTGQPQHF. The CDR3 DNA reads as TGTGCCAGCAGTTACTCGGCAGGGACGGGGCAGCCCCAGCATTTT. The chain couples TRBV6-5 to TRBJ1-5, with TRBD1 as a possible D gene (5 bases). Germline CDR1 is MNHEY and CDR2 is SVGAGI. The CDR3 is 15 residues long. Deletions cut 0 bases from V and 7 bases from J, with 13 bases between.

For this clonotype: Since the CDR3 does not end with the conserved phenylalanine or tryptophan, this likely comes from a read error. The DNA is left out, because the CDR3 cannot be placed on it with certainty; the CDR3 is given as TCRdb lists it. CDR3 sequence reads: CASTQGTTKLLRA. The chain carries TRBV7-3 and TRBJ1-5. Including both end residues, the CDR3 is 13 amino acids long. Germline assignment: CDR1 SGHTA and CDR2 FQGTGA.

The DNA for the CDR3 is TGCGCCAGCAGCTTGGGATCGGGGGGCAAGAGCGATGAGCAGTTCTTC. This sequence encodes CASSLGSGGKSDEQFF. The rearrangement joins TRBV5-1 to TRBJ2-1, with a tentative D call TRBD2 (7 bases). Germline V CDR1 and CDR2: SGHRS, YFSETQ. The ends were cut back, 0 bases at V and 8 bases at J, with 18 bases in the middle. This CDR3 is built from 16 residues.

Concerning this clonotype itself: Relative to the germline gene, one junction end is altered; a read error may explain this. The chain recombines TRBV15 with TRBJ2-3; TRBD2 might be the D (6 bases). The CDR3 length is 14 residues. Per germline, CDR1 LNHNV and CDR2 YYDKDF (reference sequence). CDR3 region: CATSRGGGRYTQYF. For the CDR3, the DNA is TGTGCCACCAGCAGAGGGGGAGGACGCTACACGCAGTACTTT.

About this clonotype itself: A read error is likely, as this CDR3 ends without the conserved phenylalanine or tryptophan. The DNA is omitted, as the CDR3 cannot be located on it reliably, and the CDR3 follows TCRdb's listing. The genes are TRBV7-8 and TRBJ2-5; the table's D call of TRBD1 was not tested on the DNA. The CDR3 is 12 residues long, ends included. Germline V lookup: CDR1 SGHVS, CDR2 FQNEAQ. This CDR3 reads CAGSFAPDGTYL.

Of note for this clonotype: A clone one base away is much larger, so this may be a read error. The genes are TRBV13 and TRBJ2-3, with 8 nucleotides matching TRBD1. This CDR3 has 13 amino acids. From germline, CDR1 is PRHDT and CDR2 FYEKMQ (reference sequence). This CDR3 is CASSAGGTNTQYF. CDR3 coding DNA: TGTGCCAGCAGCGCAGGGGGCACAAATACGCAGTATTTT.

The rearrangement joins TRBV10-3 to TRBJ1-1, with D possibly being TRBD1 (6 bases). The CDR3 totals 15 residues. The V and J ends lost 10 bases and 3 bases respectively, with 21 bases between them. Germline CDR1 ENHRY, CDR2 SYGVKD. CDR3 coding DNA: TGTGCCAGCAGCCAGGGGCGCTTTTCGGACACTGAAGCTTTCTTT. This encodes CASSQGRFSDTEAFF.

The genes are TRBV11-3 and TRBJ2-2, with D perhaps TRBD1 (5 bases). CDR1 and CDR2 (germline): SGHNT, YENEEA. This CDR3 has 15 residues. V was pared by 5 bases and J by 3 bases, with 13 bases between. The CDR3 nucleotides read TGTGCCAGCAGCGGAGATCCGACAGACACCGGGGAGCTGTTTTTT. Its protein is CASSGDPTDTGELFF.

Regarding this clonotype: An end of the junction differs from the germline gene, which may be a read error. The genes are TRBV25-1 and TRBJ2-3; D uncertain. CDR3 length: 13 residues. Germline loops: CDR1 MGHDK, CDR2 SYGVNS. The CDR3 reads CASGELGTDAQYF. The CDR3, as DNA: TGTGCCAGCGGGGAATTGGGCACAGATGCGCAGTACTTT.

J is TRBJ2-3 and V is TRBV5-8; unclear D gene. Looked up from germline, CDR1 is SGHTS and CDR2 is YDEGEE. The V and J ends lost 3 bases and 10 bases respectively, with 9 bases between them. The CDR3 has 11 residues. The DNA for the CDR3 is TGTGCCAGCAGCTCGGCAAAGGCGCAGTATTTT. It yields the protein CASSSAKAQYF.